Following are 22 T cell receptor beta chains from one sample sequenced in a study of cytomegalovirus exposure and HLA in healthy donors (dated by TCRdb to about 2017). Libraries were built with the immunoSEQ multiplex PCR assay. For the multiplex PCR, a mixture combining 60 forward primers for TCR Vbeta segments and 13 reverse primers for TCR Jbeta segments was used. This is the immuneACCESS table as TCRdb keeps it, with only in-frame sequences that have V and J called. A part of the clones is gone; compared with another copy, unresolved V genes explain less than half, and the rest is unexplained. In all, the sample holds 150,000 to 200,000 clones, and about 80% of those were seen once. The ten largest clones capture under 8% of the sample. Sequenced: PBMCs. The receptors here all came from a middle-aged man in good health and CMV-seropositive.

In its sample, this clone was seen a few times. This chain connects TRBV13 to TRBJ1-1; D possibly corresponds to TRBD1 (5 bases). The CDR3 sequence is 15 residues long. CDR1 PRHDT and CDR2 FYEKMQ come from the germline V gene (reference sequence). V lost 1 base to trimming and J lost 4 bases, with 13 bases between them. The CDR3 protein is CASSLAGGLGTEAFF. The DNA for the CDR3 is TGTGCCAGCAGCTTAGCGGGGGGTTTGGGCACTGAAGCTTTCTTT.

A single count supports this clone. The gene calls are TRBV30 and TRBJ2-2; D gene unclear. The CDR3 runs 13 residues. Germline values: CDR1 GTSNPN, CDR2 SVGIG (reference sequence). Trimming pared 3 bases from V and 4 bases from J, leaving 9 bases between. CDR3 nucleotide sequence: TGTGCCTGGAGGGCAAGACTCACCGGGGAGCTGTTTTTT. It specifies CAWRARLTGELFF.

The rearrangement joins TRBV29-1 to TRBJ2-1; TRBD2 might be the D (6 bases). Germline assignment: CDR1 SQVTM and CDR2 ANQGSEA. This CDR3 has 13 amino acids. V gave up 5 bases and J gave up 4 bases, with 12 bases separating them. The CDR3 sequence: CSVPGVGYNEQFF. The CDR3, as DNA: TGCAGCGTTCCGGGAGTCGGTTACAATGAGCAGTTCTTC.

V gene TRBV19 combines with J gene TRBJ1-5; D gene unclear. Germline CDR1 LNHDA, CDR2 SQIVND (reference sequence). V was cut by 2 bases and J by 2 bases, with 7 bases left in between. The CDR3 contains 14 residues. The CDR3 DNA reads as TGTGCCAGTAGTATACCCGGAGGCAATCAGCCCCAGCATTTT. Translated, it gives CASSIPGGNQPQHF.

This clone was seen a single time. The chain couples TRBV7-9 to TRBJ2-5, with D possibly matching TRBD2 (6 bases). The J call could be wrong; TRBJ2-7 is a better fit for the DNA end. The CDR3 totals 15 residues. The germline CDR1 and CDR2 sequences are SEHNR and FQNEAQ (reference sequence). The CDR3 region has the DNA TGTGCCAGCAGCTTAGCGCGGGCGGGACCCTACGAGCAGTACTTC. Amino acid sequence: CASSLARAGPYEQYF.

The V gene is TRBV28, the J gene TRBJ1-5; D may be TRBD1 (6 bases). The CDR3 is 12 residues long. Per germline, CDR1 MDHEN and CDR2 SYDVKM. Trimming pared 8 bases from V and 4 bases from J, leaving 9 bases between. The DNA for the CDR3 is TGTGCCAGCCGGACAGTTAATCAGCCCCAGCATTTT. The encoded protein is CASRTVNQPQHF. Supplemented by reference TRBV28 and TRBJ1-5, the full variable domain reads DVKVTQSSRYLVKRTGEKVFLECVQDMDHENMFWYRQDPGLGLRLIYFSYDVKMKEKGDIPEGYSVSREKKERFSLILESASTNQTSMYLCASRTVNQPQHFGDGTRLSIL.

The chain employs TRBV6-5 and TRBJ1-4; tentative D call: TRBD1 (5 bases). CDR1 and CDR2 (germline): MNHEY, SVGAGI. The CDR3 length is 15 residues. V lost 5 bases and J 2 bases, leaving 12 bases between the germline ends. The CDR3 region is CASSIHRPTNEKLFF. CDR3 DNA: TGTGCCAGCAGTATCCACAGGCCGACTAATGAAAAACTGTTTTTT.

The V and J genes are TRBV5-1 and TRBJ2-3; D ambiguous. With 0 bases removed from V and 2 bases from J, the gap between germline ends came to 7 bases. Per germline, CDR1 SGHRS and CDR2 YFSETQ. The CDR3 runs 14 residues. Here the CDR3 DNA reads TGCGCCAGCAGCTTGGGGCAGGACACAGATACGCAGTATTTT. It specifies CASSLGQDTDTQYF.

The chain joins TRBV6-1 to TRBJ1-5; no firm D call. The length of the CDR3 is 16 residues. Trimming took off 4 bases at V and 0 bases at J, with 13 bases between the two ends. Looked up from germline, CDR1 is MNHNS and CDR2 is SASEGT. CDR3 sequence (DNA): TGTGCCAGCAGTGTTCGAGAGGAATATAGCAATCAGCCCCAGCATTTT. Protein product: CASSVREEYSNQPQHF.

The chain has TRBV4-2 and TRBJ2-5; D possibly corresponds to TRBD2 (5 bases). The V end lost 0 bases, the J end lost 11 bases, and 16 bases lay between the germline ends. The germline CDR1 and CDR2 sequences are LGHNA and YNFKEQ. The CDR3 loop spans 14 amino acids. CDR3 nucleotides: TGTGCCAGCAGCCAAGAGATGTACGATGGGGAGCAGTACTTC. Translation: CASSQEMYDGEQYF.

This clone was counted only a few times. The V call is TRBV6-6, the J call TRBJ1-2; TRBD1 matches 9 bases. CDR3 length equals 15 residues. Germline CDR1 is MNHNY and CDR2 is SVGAGI (reference sequence). J gave up 4 bases and V 5 bases, and 8 bases lay outside the gene matches. The CDR3 protein is CASSTRDRAIYGYTF. For the CDR3, the DNA is TGTGCCAGCAGTACCCGGGACAGGGCGATCTATGGCTACACCTTC.

The V and J genes are TRBV5-1 and TRBJ2-1; TRBD2 agrees at 7 bases. CDR1 and CDR2 from the germline V gene are SGHRS and YFSETQ. CDR3 size: 15 residues. Trimming cost V 1 base and J 5 bases; bases outside gene matches: 6. The CDR3 sequence: CASSLMAGVDNEQFF. The CDR3 bases are TGCGCCAGCAGCTTGATGGCGGGAGTCGACAATGAGCAGTTCTTC.

V is TRBV4-2 and J is TRBJ2-5, with TRBD2 matching 10 bases. Unmatched junction bases numbered 9, after V lost 1 base and J lost 4 bases. CDR3 length: 17 amino acids. Germline V gene sequence: CDR1 LGHNA, CDR2 YNFKEQ. The CDR3 DNA reads as TGTGCCAGCAGCCAAGTTGCTAGCGGGAGAGCTAGAGAGACCCAGTACTTC. It is translated as CASSQVASGRARETQYF.

The CDR3 spells CASRSWGVGTYEQYF. The DNA of the CDR3 is TGTGCCAGCAGATCCTGGGGGGTAGGGACCTACGAGCAGTACTTC. The V and J genes are TRBV27 and TRBJ2-7; weak D call: TRBD2 (6 bases). There are 15 residues in the CDR3. CDR1 and CDR2 (germline): MNHEY, SMNVEV (reference sequence). The V gene lost 6 bases and the J gene lost 2 bases, with 17 bases spanning the gap.

This chain uses TRBV18 with TRBJ1-1; D not resolved. Trimming left V 0 bases short and J 7 bases short, with 6 bases between. Germline V lookup: CDR1 KGHSH, CDR2 LQKENI. The CDR3 covers 12 residues. This CDR3 is CASSPPAGEAFF. CDR3 nucleotide sequence: TGTGCCAGCTCACCACCGGCGGGTGAAGCTTTCTTT.

V is TRBV11-3 and J is TRBJ2-7, with TRBD2 identical over 10 bases. The CDR3 runs 16 residues. Germline V gene sequence: CDR1 SGHNT, CDR2 YENEEA. V lost 4 bases to trimming and J lost 3 bases; unmatched junction nucleotides: 9. CDR3 amino acids: CASSSPLAGGRYEQYF. The CDR3 DNA is TGTGCCAGCAGCTCTCCGTTAGCGGGAGGACGCTACGAGCAGTACTTC.

This chain uses TRBV5-1 with TRBJ2-5; the match to TRBD1 covers 8 bases. The CDR3 is 17 residues long. Germline V lookup: CDR1 SGHRS, CDR2 YFSETQ. The V gene end was trimmed by 4 bases and the J gene end by 2 bases; junction bases not matched to a gene: 13. The CDR3 region is CASSALPRTGKQETQYF. The DNA for the CDR3 is TGCGCCAGCAGCGCCTTACCTCGGACAGGGAAACAAGAGACCCAGTACTTC.

This clone was seen once. This sequence joins TRBV5-1 and TRBJ2-7, with TRBD1 identical over 9 bases. CDR3 length: 14 amino acids. The germline gives CDR1 SGHRS, CDR2 YFSETQ. Trimming removed 0 bases from V and 3 bases from J; junction bases left unmatched: 1. The CDR3 nucleotides are TGCGCCAGCAGCTTGGCGGACAGGGGCTACGAGCAGTACTTC. Protein: CASSLADRGYEQYF.

The genes are TRBV21-1 and TRBJ1-6; the D call of TRBD1 is as the table states it, not checked on the DNA. TRBV21-1 is recorded as a pseudogene. CDR3 length: 15 residues. CDR3 in DNA: TGTGCCAGCAGCAAAGCTTCAGGGGCGGGTTCACCCCTCCACTTT. It yields the protein CASSKASGAGSPLHF.

This clone was recorded only once. The chain recombines TRBV11-2 with TRBJ1-1, with unresolved D. The CDR3 consists of 15 residues. V lost 5 bases and J 0 bases, leaving 13 bases between the germline ends. CDR1 SGHAT and CDR2 FQNNGV come from the germline V gene. The CDR3 loop reads CASSPAGRLNTEAFF. The CDR3 bases are TGTGCCAGCAGCCCAGCGGGCCGGCTGAACACTGAAGCTTTCTTT.

The chain links TRBV2 to TRBJ2-2, with 14 bases fitting TRBD2. Germline-derived CDR1 and CDR2 are SNHLY and FYNNEI. V lost 5 bases, J lost 7 bases, and 3 bases stayed unmatched. This CDR3 contains 15 residues. CDR3 sequence reads: CASSRTSGRLGELFF. Here the CDR3 DNA reads TGTGCCAGCAGTCGGACTAGCGGGAGGCTCGGGGAGCTGTTTTTT.

Note on this clone: The junction departs from the called germline gene at one end, perhaps through a read error. The rearrangement joins TRBV5-1 to TRBJ2-6; 11 bases align to TRBD1. The germline CDR1 and CDR2 sequences are SGHRS and YFSETQ. The length of the CDR3 is 18 residues. The CDR3, as DNA: TGCGCCAGCAGCCCGCGGACAGGGGGCGCTTCTGGGGCCAACGGCCTGACTTTC. It codes for CASSPRTGGASGANGLTF.